What follows are 27 T cell receptor beta chains derived from one specimen sequenced in a study of blood T cells in healthy people across ages (dated by TCRdb to 2014 to 2015). Libraries were constructed by 5' RACE. Sequencing used an Illumina HiSeq 2500. The second PCR ran for about 6 to 11 cycles and used a J-beta primer mix along with a sample-barcoded 5' primer. Starting from the raw public reads, TCRdb applied fastp trimming at Q25, assembled clones with MiXCR and retained in-frame beta chains. Each record represents a unique CDR3 protein, reported with the most common genes and DNA among its rows. The sample has about 900,000 distinct CDR3 sequences on record, around 48% of them singletons. About an eighth of the sample rests with the top ten. The sequencing sample was made of blood. The source is a man between 25 and 39 years old in good health.

The chain is built from TRBV3-1 and TRBJ2-1; 7 nucleotides agree with TRBD2. Germline assignment: CDR1 LGHDT and CDR2 YNNKEL (reference sequence). V was pared by 4 bases and J by 2 bases, with 8 bases of the junction left unmatched. The CDR3 extends over 16 amino acids. CDR3 nucleotides: TGTGCCAGCAGCCGCCGGACTAGAAGTCCCTACAATGAGCAGTTCTTC. It specifies CASSRRTRSPYNEQFF.

V and J are TRBV7-2 and TRBJ2-1; 7 nucleotides agree with TRBD2. Germline CDR1 reads SGHTA; CDR2 reads FQGNSA. This CDR3 region has 15 residues. V was pared by 6 bases and J by 3 bases, with 8 bases of the junction left unmatched. The CDR3 DNA follows: TGTGCCAGCAGTGCGGAGGGCGGGGGCTACAATGAGCAGTTCTTC. Amino acid sequence: CASSAEGGGYNEQFF. The entire variable domain, with the rest obtained from reference TRBV7-2 and TRBJ2-1, is as follows: GAGVSQSPSNKVTEKGKDVELRCDPISGHTALYWYRQSLGQGLEFLIYFQGNSAPDKSGLPSDRFSAERTGGSVSTLTIQRTQQEDSAVYLCASSAEGGGYNEQFFGPGTRLTVL.

This clonotype was detected ten times or more. The V and J genes are TRBV28 and TRBJ1-6; D is unclear. The germline V gene encodes CDR1 MDHEN and CDR2 SYDVKM. Deletions cut 4 bases from V and 0 bases from J, with 10 bases between. This CDR3 contains 16 residues. The CDR3 nucleotides read TGTGCCAGCAGTTACCCAACAAGCTCCTATAATTCACCCCTCCACTTT. Protein: CASSYPTSSYNSPLHF.

This clonotype occurred a few times. V gene TRBV5-1 combines with J gene TRBJ2-4; D is unclear. CDR1 is SGHRS and CDR2 is YFSETQ in the germline V gene. The CDR3 sequence is 16 residues long. The ends were cut back, 0 bases at V and 0 bases at J, with 10 bases in the middle. DNA of the CDR3: TGCGCCAGCAGCTTGGAAAGTCAACTAGCCAAAAACATTCAGTACTTC. Its translation is CASSLESQLAKNIQYF.

This clonotype was seen a few times. The chain recombines TRBV4-3 with TRBJ2-1; perhaps TRBD2 as D (5 bases). CDR3 length: 16 residues. CDR1 LGHNA and CDR2 YSLEER come from the germline V gene. Trimming pared 1 base from V and 1 base from J, leaving 11 bases between. DNA of the CDR3: TGCGCCAGCAGCCAAGGGAGAGGGTCATCCTACAATGAGCAGTTCTTC. Translated: CASSQGRGSSYNEQFF.

This sequence joins TRBV3-1 and TRBJ2-3; 7 bases match TRBD2. CDR1 is LGHDT, CDR2 YNNKEL, per germline (reference sequence). The CDR3 is 15 amino acids. The J segment lost 1 base and the V segment lost 5 bases, leaving 6 bases of the junction unmatched. The CDR3 DNA follows: TGTGCCAGCAGCTCGACTAGCCTCCGCACAGATACGCAGTATTTT. Its translation: CASSSTSLRTDTQYF.

The chain carries TRBV20-1 and TRBJ1-2; D unclear. The germline CDR1 and CDR2 sequences are DFQATT and SNEGSKA (reference sequence). The CDR3 length is 14 residues. V lost 0 bases and J lost 8, with 16 bases in between. CDR3 in DNA: TGCAGTGCTAGAGATCAGCGGCGGGAACTCGGCTACACCTTC. Amino acid sequence: CSARDQRRELGYTF.

This clonotype was observed once. The J gene is TRBJ2-3, the V gene TRBV27, with 8 bases that match TRBD1. Germline V CDR1 and CDR2: MNHEY, SMNVEV (reference sequence). J lost 7 bases, V lost 3 bases, and 15 bases had no gene match. The CDR3 spans 17 residues. Written as DNA, the CDR3 is TGTGCCAGCAGTTTGATTGGACAGGGAAGGGGTTTGTATACGCAGTATTTT. The encoded protein is CASSLIGQGRGLYTQYF.

This clonotype was seen a single time. The chain combines TRBV20-1 with TRBJ1-6; 8 bases are a match to TRBD1. CDR3 length: 16 residues. V dropped 0 bases and J dropped 8; count of bases not matched to a gene: 9. The germline V gene encodes CDR1 DFQATT and CDR2 SNEGSKA (reference sequence). Here the CDR3 DNA reads TGCAGTGCTAGAGACGTGACAGGGGAGGGCTATTCACCCCTCCACTTT. It translates to CSARDVTGEGYSPLHF.

The chain recombines TRBV5-5 with TRBJ1-5, with TRBD1 as a possible D gene (5 bases). The CDR3 is 14 amino acids. Germline CDR1 is SGHKS and CDR2 is YYEKEE (reference sequence). V dropped 4 bases and J dropped 4 bases, with 12 bases sitting between them. CDR3 sequence: CASSAGTMNQPQHF. CDR3 DNA: TGTGCCAGCAGCGCCGGGACCATGAATCAGCCCCAGCATTTT.

The chain employs TRBV29-1 and TRBJ2-7; D is unresolved. The CDR3 sequence is 13 residues long. The V gene lost 4 bases and the J gene lost 2 bases, with 12 bases spanning the gap. Germline values: CDR1 SQVTM, CDR2 ANQGSEA. CDR3 sequence reads: CSVAVSETYEQYF. DNA of the CDR3: TGCAGCGTTGCGGTCAGCGAGACCTACGAGCAGTACTTC.

This chain uses TRBV24-1 with TRBJ2-3; D is unclear. V lost 0 bases to trimming and J lost 1 base, with 4 bases between them. CDR3 length: 14 residues. Germline CDR1 reads KGHDR; CDR2 reads SFDVKD. The chain's CDR3 is CATSDLPGTDTQYF. The CDR3, as DNA: TGTGCCACCAGTGATTTGCCCGGCACAGATACGCAGTATTTT.

A few counts support this clonotype. The V and J genes are TRBV20-1 and TRBJ2-1; 8 bases match TRBD2. There are 16 residues in the CDR3. Looked up from germline, CDR1 is DFQATT and CDR2 is SNEGSKA (reference sequence). V lost 2 bases and J lost 5; bases outside the gene matches: 11. The CDR3 loop is CSARTGTRGRDNEQFF. The CDR3 coding sequence is TGCAGTGCTAGAACAGGGACTAGGGGAAGGGACAATGAGCAGTTCTTC.

In this sample, this clonotype turned up many times. The chain links TRBV7-9 to TRBJ1-1; D unclear. V was cut by 3 bases and J by 1 base, with 6 bases left in between. The CDR3 contains 13 residues. The germline CDR1 and CDR2 sequences are SEHNR and FQNEAQ (reference sequence). CDR3 protein: CASSLVGNTEAFF. DNA of the CDR3: TGTGCCAGCAGCTTGGTGGGGAACACTGAAGCTTTCTTT.

This clonotype occurred once. The DNA for the CDR3 is TGTGCCAGCAGCTTCGAAGTAGGGACCCAGTACTTC. Translation: CASSFEVGTQYF. The V and J genes are TRBV7-2 and TRBJ2-7; D gene unclear. Near its end, the DNA agrees better with TRBJ2-5, so the J call may be wrong. This CDR3 is 12 amino acids long. Germline CDR1 SGHTA, CDR2 FQGNSA.

This chain links TRBV20-1 with TRBJ1-5; weak D call: TRBD1 (5 bases). Trimming pared 2 bases from V and 5 bases from J, leaving 16 bases between. This CDR3 has 15 amino acids. The germline V gene has CDR1 DFQATT and CDR2 SNEGSKA (reference sequence). CDR3 in DNA: TGCAGTGCTAGACGACAGACACGGAAAGATCAGCCCCAGCATTTT. As protein: CSARRQTRKDQPQHF.

As regards this clonotype: Mismatch with germline at one junction end may stem from a read error. V is TRBV6-1 and J is TRBJ1-4; the D is unclear. Germline V gene data show CDR1 as MNHNS and CDR2 as SASEGT. CDR3 length equals 16 residues. The CDR3 bases are TGTACCAGCAGTGAAGTTATTCGGGCAACTAATGAAAAACTGTTTTTT. This encodes CTSSEVIRATNEKLFF.

The chain couples TRBV6-5 to TRBJ2-3; TRBD1 matches at 7 bases. Trimming at V came to 0 bases and at J to 6 bases, leaving 6 bases not matched to a gene. The CDR3 is 15 amino acids. Germline-derived CDR1 and CDR2 are MNHEY and SVGAGI. The CDR3 nucleotides read TGTGCCAGCAGTTACTCAGACAGGGTTGGGGATACGCAGTATTTT. Amino acids: CASSYSDRVGDTQYF.

The chain combines TRBV12-3 or TRBV12-4 with TRBJ2-7, with a possible D match to TRBD2 (5 bases). Trimming cost V 3 bases and J 6 bases, with 15 bases left between them. This CDR3 region has 14 residues. The CDR3 is CASSFGPAGSEQYF. For the CDR3, the DNA is TGTGCCAGCAGTTTCGGACCCGCTGGGAGCGAGCAGTACTTC.

The J gene is TRBJ2-5, the V gene TRBV5-8; D might be TRBD2 (6 bases). The V end lost 3 bases, the J end lost 6 bases, and 15 bases lay between the germline ends. Germline V lookup: CDR1 SGHTS, CDR2 YDEGEE. This CDR3 spans 14 amino acids. The CDR3 spells CASSSIAGKKTQYF. The CDR3 DNA is TGTGCCAGCAGCTCCATCGCGGGGAAAAAGACCCAGTACTTC.

There are a few counts of this clonotype. The chain combines TRBV6-6 with TRBJ1-6; perhaps TRBD1 as D (6 bases). The CDR3 extends over 14 amino acids. CDR1 is MNHNY, CDR2 SVGAGI, per germline (reference sequence). V gave up 7 bases and J gave up 7 bases, with 14 bases separating them. CDR3: CASNTPGENSPLHF. The CDR3 DNA reads as TGTGCCAGCAATACCCCAGGGGAGAATTCACCCCTCCACTTT.

About this clonotype: One end of the junction fails to match germline, which may point to a read error. CDR3 sequence: CASSYRKEAQPRHF. DNA of the CDR3: TGTGCCAGCAGTTATAGGAAGGAGGCTCAGCCCCGGCATTTT. The rearrangement joins TRBV6-2 or TRBV6-3 to TRBJ1-5; D call uncertain. The CDR3 is 14 residues long. Germline CDR1 MNHEY, CDR2 SVGEGT.

The CDR3: CASSRDRDTETQYF. CDR3 coding DNA: TGTGCCAGCAGTCGGGACAGGGACACAGAGACCCAGTACTTC. V usage is TRBV27 and J usage is TRBJ2-5; TRBD1 aligns across 9 bases. In germline, CDR1 is MNHEY, CDR2 SMNVEV (reference sequence). The CDR3 loop spans 14 amino acids. The V gene end was trimmed by 5 bases and the J gene end by 4 bases; junction bases not matched to a gene: 5.

The chain employs TRBV7-8 and TRBJ2-3; TRBD1 matches 8 bases. The CDR3 consists of 16 residues. Trimming took 1 base from V and 1 from J; bases not matched to a gene: 4. Germline V lookup: CDR1 SGHVS, CDR2 FQNEAQ. The CDR3 region is CASSLEATGGTDTQYF. CDR3 DNA sequence: TGTGCCAGCAGCTTAGAGGCGACAGGGGGCACAGATACGCAGTATTTT.

This chain's CDR3 is CSARPIDRDYEQYF. The CDR3 DNA follows: TGCAGTGCTAGACCCATCGACCGAGACTACGAGCAGTACTTC. The rearrangement uses TRBV20-1 and TRBJ2-7, with D hard to call. This CDR3 region has 14 residues. CDR1 and CDR2 (germline): DFQATT, SNEGSKA (reference sequence). V was shortened by 2 bases and J by 3 bases, with 14 bases between the two germline ends.

With regard to this clonotype: The junction departs from the called germline gene at one end, perhaps through a read error. The chain links TRBV4-2 to TRBJ2-3; D call uncertain. There are 16 residues in the CDR3. Germline V CDR1 and CDR2: LGHNA, YNFKEQ. The chain's CDR3 is CASSQDLGASTDTQYF. The CDR3 DNA is TGCGCCAGCAGCCAAGATCTCGGCGCTAGCACAGATACGCAGTATTTT.

CDR3 residues: CASSLGGGVAPYEQYF. CDR3 sequence (DNA): TGTGCCAGCAGCCTCGGGGGCGGCGTTGCCCCCTACGAGCAGTACTTC. This chain links TRBV9 with TRBJ2-7; D is possibly TRBD1 or TRBD2 (6 bases each). The germline gives CDR1 SGDLS, CDR2 YYNGEE. The CDR3 runs to 16 residues. V was shortened by 4 bases and J by 2 bases, with 19 bases between the two germline ends.